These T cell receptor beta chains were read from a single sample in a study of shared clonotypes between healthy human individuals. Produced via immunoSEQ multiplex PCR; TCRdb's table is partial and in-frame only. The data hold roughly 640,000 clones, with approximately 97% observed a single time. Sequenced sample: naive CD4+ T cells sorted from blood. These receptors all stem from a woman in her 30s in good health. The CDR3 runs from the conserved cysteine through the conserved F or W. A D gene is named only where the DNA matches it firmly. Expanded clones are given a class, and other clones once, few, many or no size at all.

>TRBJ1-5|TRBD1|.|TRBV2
CASNKQGGIDQPQHF
TGTGCCAGCAATAAACAGGGGGGTATCGATCAGCCCCAGCATTTT
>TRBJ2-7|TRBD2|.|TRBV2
CASSEARLAGIYEQYF
TGTGCCAGCAGTGAAGCGCGATTAGCGGGAATCTACGAGCAGTACTTC
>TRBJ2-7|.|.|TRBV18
CASSESLGTPYEQYF
TGTGCCAGCTCGGAGTCTCTTGGGACTCCATACGAGCAGTACTTC
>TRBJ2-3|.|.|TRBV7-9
CASSHGSSDTQYF
TGTGCCAGCAGCCACGGGAGCTCAGATACGCAGTATTTT
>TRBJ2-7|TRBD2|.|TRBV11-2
CASSLVGGLAGVQTYEQYF
TGTGCCAGCAGCTTAGTTGGGGGACTAGCGGGAGTGCAAACCTACGAGCAGTACTTC
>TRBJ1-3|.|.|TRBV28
CASSFWGTGTIYF
TGTGCCAGCAGTTTTTGGGGGACCGGCACCATATATTTT
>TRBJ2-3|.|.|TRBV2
CASSGQGTSTDTQYF
TGTGCCAGCAGTGGTCAGGGAACTAGCACAGATACGCAGTATTTT
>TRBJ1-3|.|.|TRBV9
CAGSAQTGQGLLGNTIYF
TGTGCCGGCAGCGCACAAACCGGGCAGGGTCTACTCGGAAACACCATATATTTT
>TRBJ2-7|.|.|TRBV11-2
CASSLPQGQGYYEQYF
TGTGCCAGCAGCTTACCACAGGGTCAGGGATACTACGAGCAGTACTTC
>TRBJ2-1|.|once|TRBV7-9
CASSLDTSINEQFF
TGTGCCAGCAGCTTGGACACGTCGATCAATGAGCAGTTCTTC
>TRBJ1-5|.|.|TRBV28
CASRASRAMMPQHF
TGTGCCAGCAGGGCATCCAGGGCCATGATGCCCCAGCATTTT
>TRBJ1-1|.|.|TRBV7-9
CASSFGGEDTEAFF
TGTGCCAGCAGCTTTGGCGGGGAGGACACTGAAGCTTTCTTT
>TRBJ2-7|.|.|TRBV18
CASSPPWGRYEQYF
TGTGCCAGCTCACCACCGTGGGGCCGATACGAGCAGTACTTC
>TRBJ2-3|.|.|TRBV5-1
CASSLGSQTDTQYF
TGCGCCAGCAGCTTGGGGAGCCAAACAGATACGCAGTATTTT
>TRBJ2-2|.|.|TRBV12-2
CASRLTRRGTLVDAGELFF
TGTGCAAGTCGCCTAACCCGAAGGGGGACATTGGTGGACGCCGGGGAGCTGTTTTTT
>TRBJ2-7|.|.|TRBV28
CASIPTVLSYEQYF
TGTGCCAGCATCCCGACAGTGCTCTCCTACGAGCAGTACTTC
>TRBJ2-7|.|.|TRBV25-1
CASSEQGFFYEQYF
TGTGCCAGCAGTGAACAGGGTTTTTTCTACGAGCAGTACTTC
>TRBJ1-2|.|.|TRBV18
CASSPLTRENYGYTF
TGTGCCAGCTCACCACTCACCAGGGAGAACTATGGCTACACCTTC
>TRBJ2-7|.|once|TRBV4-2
CASSQEVPREQYF
TGTGCCAGCAGCCAAGAGGTTCCGAGGGAGCAGTACTTC
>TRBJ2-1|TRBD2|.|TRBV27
CASTLRSGRMLFNEQFF
TGTGCCAGCACTTTAAGGAGCGGGAGAATGTTATTCAATGAGCAGTTCTTC
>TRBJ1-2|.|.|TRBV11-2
CASSLELGPSYGYTF
TGTGCCAGCAGCTTAGAGCTGGGACCCAGCTATGGCTACACCTTC
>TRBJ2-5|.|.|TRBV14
CASSPRDRTTGTQYF
TGTGCCAGCAGCCCGCGGGACAGAACCACGGGGACCCAGTACTTC
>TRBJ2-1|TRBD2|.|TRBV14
CASSQRTSGMPRLWEQFF
TGTGCCAGCAGCCAAAGAACTAGCGGGATGCCTCGACTCTGGGAGCAGTTCTTC
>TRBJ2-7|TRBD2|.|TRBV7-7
CASSLGLAGDEQYF
TGTGCCAGCAGCCTGGGACTAGCGGGAGATGAGCAGTACTTC
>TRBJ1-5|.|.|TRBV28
CASIEGRVSNQPQHF
TGTGCCAGCATTGAGGGTAGAGTTAGCAATCAGCCCCAGCATTTT
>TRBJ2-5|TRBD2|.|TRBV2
CASSAVLAGLETQYF
TGTGCCAGCAGTGCGGTACTAGCGGGACTAGAGACCCAGTACTTC
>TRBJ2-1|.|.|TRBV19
CASSSQSQEQFF
TGTGCCAGTAGTAGCCAGTCCCAGGAGCAGTTCTTC
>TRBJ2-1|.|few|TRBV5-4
CASSSGSASYNEQFF
TGTGCCAGCAGCTCCGGGAGTGCCTCCTACAATGAGCAGTTCTTC
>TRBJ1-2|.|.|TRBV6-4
CASSDSIGGRGYTF
TGTGCCAGCAGTGACTCGATTGGGGGTCGCGGCTACACCTTC
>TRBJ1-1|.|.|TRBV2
CASNARLSWGQNTEAFF
TGTGCCAGCAACGCCCGGTTATCGTGGGGGCAGAACACTGAAGCTTTCTTT
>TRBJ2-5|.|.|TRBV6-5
CASSYSTGETQYF
TGTGCCAGCAGTTACTCGACGGGAGAGACCCAGTACTTC
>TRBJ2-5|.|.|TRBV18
CASSTLGLETQYF
TGTGCCAGCTCTACCCTGGGGTTGGAGACCCAGTACTTC
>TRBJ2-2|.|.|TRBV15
CATSRVQGLITGELFF
TGTGCCACCAGCAGAGTTCAGGGTTTGATCACCGGGGAGCTGTTTTTT
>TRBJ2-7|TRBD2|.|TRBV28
CASTSPSSGSYEQYF
TGTGCCAGCACCTCCCCCTCTAGCGGGAGCTACGAGCAGTACTTC
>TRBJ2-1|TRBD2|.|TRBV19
CASQTGLAGGKPYNEQFF
TGTGCCAGCCAAACGGGACTAGCGGGAGGGAAGCCCTACAATGAGCAGTTCTTC
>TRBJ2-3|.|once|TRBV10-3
CAISVLEGDTQYF
TGTGCCATCAGTGTGCTAGAGGGGGATACGCAGTATTTT
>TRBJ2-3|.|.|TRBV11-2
CASSLVGPDRNTQYF
TGTGCCAGCAGCTTAGTCGGCCCGGATAGGAATACGCAGTATTTT
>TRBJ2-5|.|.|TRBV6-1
CASSGNRGRTSETQYF
TGTGCCAGCAGTGGGAACCGGGGCCGGACGTCCGAGACCCAGTACTTC
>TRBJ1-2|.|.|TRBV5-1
CASSSDSSGGYGYTF
TGCGCCAGCAGCTCGGACTCCTCCGGTGGCTATGGCTACACCTTC
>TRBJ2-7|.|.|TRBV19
CASSTRGGTAYEQYF
TGTGCCAGTAGTACCCGGGGGGGGACAGCCTACGAGCAGTACTTC
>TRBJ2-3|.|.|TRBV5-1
CASSFGTGPDTQYF
TGCGCCAGCAGCTTTGGGACGGGACCGGATACGCAGTATTTT
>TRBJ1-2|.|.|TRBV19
CASSMMQGSYGYTF
TGTGCCAGTAGTATGATGCAGGGATCCTATGGCTACACCTTC
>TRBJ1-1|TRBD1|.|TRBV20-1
CSAPGQAEAFF
TGCAGTGCGCCAGGACAGGCTGAAGCTTTCTTT
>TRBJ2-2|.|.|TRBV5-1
CATGEGNTGELFF
TGCGCCACAGGGGAGGGGAACACCGGGGAGCTGTTTTTT
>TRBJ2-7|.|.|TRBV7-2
CASSPPAAYEQYF
TGTGCCAGCTCACCCCCAGCGGCTTACGAGCAGTACTTC
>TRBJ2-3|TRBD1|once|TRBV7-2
CASSPLAGQGANTQYF
TGTGCCAGCAGCCCCCTGGCGGGACAGGGGGCAAATACGCAGTATTTT
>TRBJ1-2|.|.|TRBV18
CASSQVLSDRAYGYTF
TGTGCCAGCTCACAAGTGCTTTCGGACAGAGCCTATGGCTACACCTTC
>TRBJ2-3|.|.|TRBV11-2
CASSLVPTRIGTDTQYF
TGTGCCAGCAGCTTAGTGCCCACACGGATCGGCACAGATACGCAGTATTTT
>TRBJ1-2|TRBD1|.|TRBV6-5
CASSPPGQGSGYTF
TGTGCCAGCAGTCCACCGGGACAGGGAAGCGGCTACACCTTC
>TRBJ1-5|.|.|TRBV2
CASSVGRGKGPQPQHF
TGTGCCAGCAGTGTTGGCCGGGGGAAGGGGCCTCAGCCCCAGCATTTT
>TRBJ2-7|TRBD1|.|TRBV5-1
CASSWDRVSEQYF
TGCGCCAGCAGCTGGGACAGGGTGAGCGAGCAGTACTTC
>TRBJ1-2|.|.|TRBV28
CASSSGGPPASNYGYTF
TGTGCCAGCAGTTCCGGGGGCCCGCCAGCCTCTAACTATGGCTACACCTTC
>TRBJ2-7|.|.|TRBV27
CASSNRLGAEQYF
TGTGCCAGCAGCAACCGTCTCGGGGCCGAGCAGTACTTC
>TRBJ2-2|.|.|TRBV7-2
CASRHTGGLTGELFF
TGTGCCAGCAGGCATACAGGGGGACTAACGGGGGAGCTGTTTTTT
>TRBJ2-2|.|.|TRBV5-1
CASSLADSNTGELFF
TGCGCCAGCAGCTTGGCCGATTCGAACACCGGGGAGCTGTTTTTT
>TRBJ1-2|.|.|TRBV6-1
CASTRGTAINYGYTF
TGTGCCAGCACTCGAGGTACAGCGATTAACTATGGCTACACCTTC
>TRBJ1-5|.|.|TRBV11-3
CARGGRSGGNQPQHF
TGTGCCAGGGGAGGGCGGTCGGGTGGGAATCAGCCCCAGCATTTT
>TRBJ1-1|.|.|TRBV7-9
CASTMETEAFF
TGTGCCAGCACCATGGAGACTGAAGCTTTCTTT
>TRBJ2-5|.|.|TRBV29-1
CSVETSPLQETQYF
TGCAGCGTTGAAACGTCCCCTCTACAAGAGACCCAGTACTTC